The rows below give T cell receptor beta chains drawn from one sample of a study of blood T cell repertoires in COVID-19. TCRdb's table, derived via immunoSEQ multiplex PCR, lists solely in-frame clones and lacks some. The data contain about 110,000 clones, around 89% of them singletons. What was sequenced was peripheral blood. These receptors all stem from a woman of 80 years or more with acute or convalescent COVID-19. The conserved cysteine and the conserved F or W are not part of the CDR3 here. The size of a clone is reported for some rows only, either as once, few or many, or as a class for expanded clones.

>TRBJ2-5|TRBV9|.
ASSVGASAIGETQY
>TRBJ2-5|TRBV28|once
ASSVQLAGGQGETQY
>TRBJ2-5|TRBV28|.
ASSRTEPQETQY
>TRBJ2-6|TRBV3-1/TRBV3-2|.
ASSPRGSPGANVLT
>TRBJ1-2|TRBV18|.
ASSPETTPANYGYT
>TRBJ2-5|TRBV18|.
ASSPPNRETQY
>TRBJ2-7|TRBV11-2|.
ASSQNAGKYEQY
>TRBJ1-5|TRBV24-1|.
ATSNGGGINQPQH
>TRBJ1-6|TRBV27|.
ASSFQTGGNSPLH
>TRBJ1-3|TRBV12-3/TRBV12-4|.
ASSRTGGNTIY
>TRBJ1-6|TRBV9|.
ASSTTGMDSPLH
>TRBJ2-7|TRBV28|.
ASSFPDRGKSYEQY
>TRBJ2-2|TRBV4-3|.
ASSIRTGTPGELF
>TRBJ2-7|TRBV30|.
ASGQGGYEQY
>TRBJ2-7|TRBV11-2|.
ASSLVEGTLYSYEQY
>TRBJ1-2|TRBV6-1|.
ASSEVGQTNYGYT
>TRBJ2-6|TRBV6-7|few
ASSYSTGAGSGANVLT
>TRBJ1-4|TRBV7-8|.
ASSSRYRNEKLF
>TRBJ2-1|TRBV4-1|.
ASSQSGSGGYNEQF
>TRBJ1-6|TRBV7-8|.
ASSLGTGERFSPLH
>TRBJ1-5|TRBV28|.
ASSFGRGASQPQH
>TRBJ1-2|TRBV5-1|.
ASRQNYGYT
>TRBJ1-6|TRBV4-3|.
ASSQAGDYNSPLH
>TRBJ2-7|TRBV6-2/TRBV6-3|.
ASSSPMVGRAAYEQY
>TRBJ1-5|TRBV19|.
ASSTARDSFIRNQPQH
>TRBJ2-7|TRBV12-3/TRBV12-4|.
ASSRLGTYEQY
>TRBJ1-4|TRBV5-1|.
ASRNWAGKNEKLF
>TRBJ1-2|TRBV5-5|.
ASSSFAGGYT
>TRBJ1-2|TRBV6-5|once
ASSYGGGNVDYGYT